The TCR beta chain described here comes from a study of shared T cell receptors in the human thymus. This CDR3 has 13 amino acids. Looked up from germline, CDR1 is MNHEY and CDR2 is SMNVEV (reference sequence). J gave up 8 bases and V 5 bases, and 8 bases lay outside the gene matches. The protocol was immunoSEQ multiplex PCR, while the TCRdb copy is restricted to in-frame clones and leaves out a portion. Of about 500,000 clones in the sample, 70% to 80% were seen once. The sample also formed part of further work on human thymus T cells. That source notes: Resections from corrective heart surgery provided thymus tissue. As related research reported, thymic repertoires overlapped highly among unrelated individuals.

This receptor was obtained from a boy in the first two years of life with a congenital heart defect. The V gene is TRBV27, the J gene TRBJ1-2; 7 positions agree with TRBD1. The sequencing input was thymocytes. The CDR3: CASSTPTGFGYTF. The CDR3 DNA sequence: TGTGCCAGCAGTACCCCGACAGGGTTCGGCTACACCTTC.